This TCR beta chain comes out of a study of cytomegalovirus exposure and HLA in healthy donors (TCRdb year 2017). In the study overall: An earlier analysis of approximately 600 of the donors reported 250 to 350 Gb of sequence data and approximately 110 million unique TCR beta sequences from 190 million or so T cells. Approximately 300 gigabases of sequencing data and approximately 85 million unique TCR sequences were included in an early release covering under 650 HLA-typed donors. Of the 300 to 500 genotyped donors, roughly 80% were placed in the genetic ancestry cluster associated with self-reported Caucasian donors. The aim of the study was to test whether cataloging public T cell receptors could identify signatures of past pathogen exposure. The study profiled the T cell repertoires of hundreds of subjects by immunosequencing and related them to cytomegalovirus serostatus. Besides the first cohort of roughly 640 subjects, a separate validation cohort made up of 90 to 150 different subjects was used. The study combined high-throughput TCR immunosequencing, statistical association of individual TCRs with disease status, and machine learning to predict cytomegalovirus infection status. A later analysis re-examined previously published TCR beta repertoires from roughly 720 donors and added high-resolution HLA genotyping to investigate patterns of TCR occurrence. In the later analysis, no new phenotypic data were used to find candidate immune exposures; instead, reliance was placed on TCR beta sequences and their occurrence across donors. In an earlier analysis of over 550 of the donors, high-throughput TCR beta sequencing was used to judge whether each TCR beta V gene segment behaved as functional or pseudogenic. Donor age, sex, ethnicity and CMV serostatus were compiled together with the repertoire data. A later genetic analysis used genome-wide SNP genotypes for about three fifths of the 666 donors, treating that subset as a discovery cohort. Every repertoire in the discovery cohort had been generated on one and the same sequencing platform. HLA typing covered class I and class II loci at four-digit resolution. The number of donors typed differed by locus, with roughly 629-640 for A, B, C, DRB1 and DQB1, roughly 520 for DQA1, 600 to 610 for DPA1, and 472 for DPB1. About five DR-DQ haplotypes were treated as single units for association and clustering because of strong linkage in the cohort. On average, about 240,000 unique TCR beta nucleotide sequences were sequenced per donor among several hundred genotyped donors of the cohort, with about 19% of those sequences being non-productive.

As to this clone: What this receptor recognizes is not known. Base qualities are missing; no much larger clone stands one base away.

CDR1 and CDR2 were assigned from the germline V gene as SGHAT and FQNNGV. Germline trimming: 5 bases from V, 6 bases from J; junction bases outside gene matches: 8. The CDR3 runs 15 residues from the cysteine to the phenylalanine. Only the CDR3 part of the read is kept: 45 bases, read in frame from the first base. The investigation overall reported the following: Because the 87-base-pair reads could not distinguish some IMGT-functional V segments, including TRBV6-2 and TRBV6-3, those segments were excluded. In vitro tests confirmed that a few of the cytomegalovirus-associated TCR beta chains recognize cytomegalovirus antigens. The classifier was reported to diagnose cytomegalovirus status with high specificity and sensitivity in both the original cohort and the validation cohort. A further reported finding was that TCR beta sequences accurately predicted the HLA-A and HLA-B alleles for most subjects in the first cohort. A cluster of highly shared sequence variants was judged likely to represent a technical artifact of the sequencing pipeline. According to a later analysis, TCR association rates differed among HLA loci, with DRB1 alleles showing the most associated TCRs and HLA-C alleles showing the fewest. CMV serostatus was the only immune exposure information available for the cohort. V-gene and J-gene trimming of TCR beta chains was associated with a missense DCLRE1C variant in a later genetic analysis, and the association was replicated in an independent cohort. In the study, about 150 TCR beta chains were listed as associated with cytomegalovirus. When HLA alleles, especially DR and DQ, strongly co-occurred, attributing TCR associations to individual alleles was difficult. Linkage disequilibrium might explain the correlated functional status among segregating V segments, but an unknown experimental factor could not be excluded. Across donors, most TCR sequences were observed very rarely, whereas some public TCRs were present in many individuals. According to a later analysis, parvovirus B19, influenza, CMV and Epstein-Barr virus appeared linked to several top co-occurrence clusters. It was suggested by the authors that the approach could potentially be generalized to other disease states and immunological phenotypes. An earlier analysis of approximately 540 of the donors showed that most TCR beta V segments appeared in productive rearrangements either about 90% or about 30% of the time, which broadly matched IMGT annotations. In a later genetic analysis, fewer N-insertions in productive TCRs were reported among donors in an Asian-associated ancestry cluster than the roughly 700-donor mean. According to a later analysis, most CMV-associated TCR beta chains appeared to be HLA-restricted, and the HLA associations seemed to be driven largely by CMV exposure. This cohort had only TCR beta chains sequenced, and the lack of alpha or paired-chain data limited which features could be detected. In a later analysis, HLA-associated TCR beta chains were found to be more clonally expanded and to have lower generation probabilities than equally common non-associated chains. Specific HLA alleles were associated with 18,000 or so TCR beta sequences at a false discovery rate of 0.05 in a later analysis. Presence/absence analyses assumed roughly uniform sequencing depth across donors, an assumption that may not hold. The earlier analysis of 587 of the donors excluded some 15 rarely observed V segments, including chromosome 9 orphons, because counts were too low. Because HLA typing was unavailable for some donors at each locus, only the typed subset was used in association tests.

The cohort comprised fewer than 750 healthy bone marrow donors. All cohort members were sampled while nominally healthy, although unrecorded immune exposures were likely present. The donor was CMV seronegative and belonged to the group of approximately 320 seronegative cohort members. Each donor provided a peripheral blood sample, and peripheral blood mononuclear cells were used for TCR beta sequencing. The Qiagen DNeasy Blood Extraction Kit was used to extract genomic DNA from the blood cell samples. Library generation was performed with the immunoSEQ multiplex PCR assay. For the multiplex PCR, a mixture combining 60 forward primers for TCR Vbeta segments and 13 reverse primers for TCR Jbeta segments was used. A multiplex PCR assay on genomic DNA amplified the CDR3 region of rearranged TCR beta genes. The Illumina HiSeq System was used to sequence the amplified TCR beta libraries as 87-base-pair reads. From the authors' description of their analysis: A later analysis tallied roughly 78 million unique TCR beta chains across the approximately 670 repertoires, and approximately 12 million of those chains were shared by two or more donors. To remove PCR and sequencing errors, raw reads were error-corrected and collapsed into unique sequences using a nearest-neighbor algorithm that merged closely related sequences. CDR3 sequences were aligned to IMGT reference sequences to assign V, D and J gene segments. For a sequence to be retained, a match of at least six nucleotides was required to both a V gene segment and a J gene segment. A rearrangement counted as productive if the CDR3 had no stop codons and remained in frame with V and J, and every other rearrangement counted as non-productive. Following IMGT convention, CDR3 was defined as the stretch from the second conserved V-encoded cysteine to the conserved J-encoded phenylalanine. In an earlier analysis of some 550 of the donors, sequences lacking an unambiguous match to a single V gene segment were excluded. An earlier analysis of a few hundred of the donors called V segments functional above 56.7% productive rearrangements and segregating when the between-donor standard deviation exceeded 5%. To diagnose cytomegalovirus status from the catalog of TCR beta chain sequences, a statistical classification framework was built. A later analysis assigned V and J genes by comparing TCR nucleotide sequences with IMGT/GENE-DB human TR gene sequences. A later analysis assigned CDR3 sequences and most-parsimonious VDJ recombination scenarios with the TCRdist pipeline. In a later analysis, each TCR beta chain was defined by its CDR3 amino acid sequence together with its V-gene family, and reads lacking a unique V-gene family were excluded. A later analysis removed 450 to 600 highly shared, low-generation-probability nucleotide sequences to deal with suspected cross-contamination and a sequencing artifact. For each public chain, a later analysis derived a clonal expansion index from normalized ranks of inferred template counts within each repertoire. In a later analysis, generation probabilities were computed using a VDJ recombination model fitted to out-of-frame rearrangements, and the results were checked against IGoR. In a later analysis, TCR-TCR, TCR-HLA and TCR-CMV co-occurrence was scored with hypergeometric tests, and a repertoire-size bias correction was applied to TCR pairs. In a later analysis, false discovery rates were estimated by permuting HLA or CMV assignments 20 times. In a later analysis, co-occurring TCRs were grouped using DBSCAN, and TCRdist sequence similarity was added for clustering within HLA-allele-positive subsets. Repertoires with fewer than 30,000 or more than 120,000 public chains, plus five repertoires with anomalous nucleotide sharing, were excluded from co-occurrence clustering. TCRdb limited this immuneACCESS table to in-frame rearrangements with V and J called. A share of clones is missing; checked studies link under half to unresolved V genes, and the rest is unexplained. That table is the source of V, J and clone size, and D and trimming were worked out from the DNA. The sample data list some 150,000 clones, and around 68% of these were observed just once. Around 3% of the sample goes to the ten largest clones.

The sample taken for sequencing was PBMCs. The chain uses TRBV11-2 and TRBJ2-4, with TRBD2 identical over 9 junction bases. The clonotype was recovered from a middle-aged man in good health and CMV-seronegative. For the CDR3, the sequence is CASSPPFSGRNIQYF. The nucleotide sequence reads TGTGCCAGCAGCCCCCCCTTTAGCGGGAGAAACATTCAGTACTTC. The variable domain in full, with residues beyond the CDR3 obtained from the reference TRBV11-2 and TRBJ2-4 genes, is EAGVAQSPRYKIIEKRQSVAFWCNPISGHATLYWYQQILGQGPKLLIQFQNNGVVDDSQLPKDRFSAERLKGVDSTLKIQPAKLEDSAVYLCASSPPFSGRNIQYFGAGTRLSVL.